A selection of T cell receptor beta chains follows, all from one sample in a study of T cell responses to AZD1222 COVID-19 vaccine. Using immunoSEQ multiplex PCR, the repertoire was profiled, and TCRdb retains in-frame clones only, with some absent. The sample records 100,000 or so clones, more than 75% being singletons. The specimen was peripheral blood, collected on day 0 of AZD1222 vaccination. The receptor set was obtained from an adult in good health. The CDR3 runs from the conserved cysteine through the conserved F or W. A D gene is named only where the DNA matches it firmly. Expanded clones get a size class; other rows say once, few or many, or leave the size out.

J gene	D gene	clone size	V gene	CDR3 protein	CDR3 DNA
TRBJ1-5	TRBD1	-	TRBV19	CASSIGQGNRPQHF	TGTGCCAGTAGTATAGGACAGGGAAACCGGCCCCAGCATTTT
TRBJ2-5	-	-	TRBV28	CASSQGSRETQYF	TGTGCCAGCAGTCAGGGGAGTCGGGAGACCCAGTACTTC
TRBJ2-1	-	-	TRBV7-6	CASSLEGGPVFSYNEQFF	TGTGCCAGCAGCTTAGAGGGGGGGCCAGTTTTTTCCTACAATGAGCAGTTCTTC
TRBJ1-2	-	many	TRBV6-1	CASSEGGRLYGYTF	TGTGCCAGCAGTGAAGGTGGCAGACTCTATGGCTACACCTTC
TRBJ2-7	TRBD2	-	TRBV5-1	CASSFSGSSYEQYF	TGCGCCAGCAGTTTTAGCGGGAGTTCTTACGAGCAGTACTTC
TRBJ1-4	-	-	TRBV6-6	CASSPGASEKLFF	TGTGCCAGTAGCCCGGGGGCGTCTGAAAAACTGTTTTTT
TRBJ2-1	TRBD2	once	TRBV15	CATSARWGREVDEQFF	TGTGCCACCAGCGCCCGGTGGGGGCGGGAGGTCGATGAGCAGTTCTTC
TRBJ2-7	-	few	TRBV5-4	CASSLAGMVYEQYF	TGTGCCAGCAGCCTAGCCGGAATGGTTTACGAGCAGTACTTC
TRBJ1-5	-	-	TRBV25-1	CASSDRGAVWHQPQHF	TGTGCCAGCAGTGATAGGGGTGCGGTTTGGCATCAGCCCCAGCATTTT
TRBJ1-2	-	-	TRBV6-1	CASSEQLGPGYGYTF	TGTGCCAGCAGTGAACAACTGGGGCCGGGCTATGGCTACACCTTC
TRBJ2-1	TRBD2	-	TRBV25-1	CASSFSGTNNEQFF	TGTGCCAGTTCCTTTAGCGGGACAAACAATGAGCAGTTCTTC
TRBJ1-1	-	-	TRBV29-1	CSVSDSPAEAFF	TGCAGCGTTTCCGACAGCCCCGCTGAAGCTTTCTTT
TRBJ1-1	-	-	TRBV11-2	CASSKVQLGTEAFF	TGTGCCAGCAGCAAGGTGCAGCTCGGGACTGAAGCTTTCTTT
TRBJ2-7	-	-	TRBV5-4	CASSSARGSYEQYF	TGTGCCAGCAGCTCCGCCAGGGGTTCCTACGAGCAGTACTTC
TRBJ1-1	-	-	TRBV20-1	CSASRQGNTEAFF	TGCAGTGCTAGTAGGCAGGGTAACACTGAAGCTTTCTTT
TRBJ2-2	TRBD1	-	TRBV19	CASSPGTGNTGELFF	TGTGCCAGTAGTCCGGGGACAGGGAACACCGGGGAGCTGTTTTTT
TRBJ2-3	-	-	TRBV19	CASSISLLDTQYF	TGTGCCAGTAGTATTTCGCTCTTAGATACGCAGTATTTT
TRBJ1-3	TRBD1	-	TRBV19	CASSPRTGSGNTIYF	TGTGCCAGTAGCCCTCGGACAGGGTCTGGAAACACCATATATTTT
TRBJ2-7	TRBD1	-	TRBV12-3/TRBV12-4	CASTPDRVSEQYF	TGTGCCAGCACCCCGGACAGGGTGAGCGAGCAGTACTTC
TRBJ2-7	-	-	TRBV25-1	CASSVQGNEQYF	TGTGCCAGCAGTGTACAGGGCAACGAGCAGTACTTC
TRBJ2-1	-	-	TRBV10-3	CAISKGGNLQWGQFF	TGTGCCATCAGTAAGGGCGGGAACCTACAATGGGGGCAGTTCTTC
TRBJ1-1	TRBD1	-	TRBV5-1	CASRGQAMNTEAFF	TGCGCCAGCAGGGGACAGGCCATGAACACTGAAGCTTTCTTT
TRBJ1-2	-	-	TRBV3-1/TRBV3-2	CASSQDWRSFDGYTF	TGTGCCAGCAGCCAAGATTGGCGCAGTTTTGATGGCTACACCTTC
TRBJ2-7	-	-	TRBV11-2	CASSPTAGTEQYF	TGTGCCAGCAGCCCAACCGCAGGGACCGAGCAGTACTTC
TRBJ2-3	TRBD2	-	TRBV5-1	CASSVREGGTDTQYF	TGCGCCAGCAGCGTTCGGGAGGGCGGCACAGATACGCAGTATTTT
TRBJ1-2	-	-	TRBV7-9	CASRITGPKSNYGYTF	TGTGCCAGCAGGATTACGGGACCTAAATCTAACTATGGCTACACCTTC
TRBJ2-7	-	once	TRBV11-2	CASSLPYKGGEQYF	TGTGCCAGCAGCTTACCCTACAAGGGAGGTGAGCAGTACTTC
TRBJ2-5	-	-	TRBV10-3	CAISESPTVKETQYF	TGTGCCATCAGTGAGTCTCCCACAGTAAAAGAGACCCAGTACTTC
TRBJ1-3	-	-	TRBV9	CASSVNDWGNTIYF	TGTGCCAGCAGCGTGAACGACTGGGGGAACACCATATATTTT